A single sample is the source of the 29 T cell receptor beta chains below, sequenced in a study of CD8 T cells in Susac syndrome. Reverse transcription used about 0.45 to 1 ug RNA and random hexamers. A single record per CDR3 protein comes from TCRdb applying MiXCR to the immunoSEQ multiplex PCR reads. In the table there are roughly 200,000 distinct CDR3 sequences, 85% to 95% of which are singletons. What was sequenced was CD4+ T cells from PBMCs. These receptors were obtained from a human donor in good health.

V and J are TRBV2 and TRBJ1-1; D gene uncertain. The CDR3 runs to 13 residues. V was shortened by 8 bases and J by 6 bases, with 16 bases between the two germline ends. CDR1 is SNHLY, CDR2 FYNNEI, per germline. CDR3 sequence: CASGLVAQAEAFF. The CDR3 DNA reads TGTGCCAGCGGTTTGGTGGCGCAGGCTGAAGCTTTCTTT.

The rearrangement uses TRBV27 and TRBJ2-3; the D gene is possibly TRBD1 (6 bases). V lost 5 bases and J 1 base, leaving 13 bases between the germline ends. The CDR3 runs to 15 residues. Germline V gene lookup returns CDR1 MNHEY and CDR2 SMNVEV (reference sequence). The CDR3 loop is CASSPTGAGTDTQYF. In nucleotides, the CDR3 is TGTGCCAGCAGTCCGACAGGAGCTGGCACAGATACGCAGTATTTT.

This sequence joins TRBV7-9 and TRBJ1-5; the match to TRBD1 covers 7 bases. V gave up 6 bases and J gave up 5 bases; unmatched junction bases: 7. CDR3 length equals 14 residues. CDR1 is SEHNR, CDR2 FQNEAQ, per germline (reference sequence). The CDR3 here is CASSMGQNHQPQHF. The CDR3 DNA is TGTGCCAGCAGTATGGGACAGAACCATCAGCCCCAGCATTTT.

The rearrangement joins TRBV7-9 to TRBJ1-1; the D gene is possibly TRBD1 (6 bases). V shed 3 bases and J shed 6 bases, with 11 bases lying between them. The CDR3 contains 13 residues. In germline, CDR1 is SEHNR, CDR2 FQNEAQ (reference sequence). CDR3: CASSFSSGAEAFF. The DNA for the CDR3 is TGTGCCAGCAGCTTCTCGTCAGGGGCTGAAGCTTTCTTT.

The chain carries TRBV7-2 and TRBJ2-1; D unclear. Germline CDR1 and CDR2: SGHTA and FQGNSA. The CDR3 sequence is 13 residues long. Trimming shortened V by 5 bases and J by 9 bases, and 14 bases separated the two germline ends. CDR3 sequence: CASSPLSYGEQFF. CDR3 DNA sequence: TGTGCCAGCAGCCCTCTTAGTTACGGTGAGCAGTTCTTC. Full variable domain (outside the CDR3, taken from reference TRBV7-2 and TRBJ2-1): GAGVSQSPSNKVTEKGKDVELRCDPISGHTALYWYRQSLGQGLEFLIYFQGNSAPDKSGLPSDRFSAERTGGSVSTLTIQRTQQEDSAVYLCASSPLSYGEQFFGPGTRLTVL.

This clonotype occurred once. The rearrangement links TRBV6-1 to TRBJ1-5; D is unclear. Trimming took 3 bases from V and 1 from J, leaving 4 bases between them. CDR1 MNHNS and CDR2 SASEGT come from the germline V gene. The CDR3 runs to 13 residues. CDR3 residues: CASSDISNQPQHF. The DNA for the CDR3 is TGTGCCAGCAGTGACATAAGCAATCAGCCCCAGCATTTT.

The chain is built from TRBV7-9 and TRBJ2-3; 8 bases line up with TRBD1. Germline V gives CDR1 SEHNR, CDR2 FQNEAQ (reference sequence). The V gene end was trimmed by 4 bases and the J gene end by 2 bases; junction bases not matched to a gene: 8. This CDR3 region has 16 residues. The CDR3, as DNA: TGTGCCAGCAGCTACCCAACAGGGGGTGACACAGATACGCAGTATTTT. It encodes CASSYPTGGDTDTQYF.

V usage is TRBV20-1 and J usage is TRBJ1-1, with D uncertain. V dropped 2 bases and J dropped 5 bases, with 18 bases sitting between them. CDR3 length equals 15 residues. Per germline, CDR1 DFQATT and CDR2 SNEGSKA (reference sequence). The CDR3 protein is CSARPALGRTTEAFF. The CDR3 DNA sequence: TGCAGTGCTAGACCTGCACTGGGCAGGACGACTGAAGCTTTCTTT.

V and J are TRBV29-1 and TRBJ2-1; 12 bases are shared with TRBD2. Germline CDR1 is SQVTM and CDR2 is ANQGSEA. Unmatched junction bases numbered 2, after V lost 7 bases and J lost 7 bases. This CDR3 is built from 12 residues. CDR3 nucleotides: TGCAGCGCGACTAGCGGGGGTAATGAGCAGTTCTTC. Its translation: CSATSGGNEQFF.

The chain links TRBV29-1 to TRBJ1-2, with D possibly TRBD1 on 5 matching bases. CDR1 and CDR2 from the germline V gene are SQVTM and ANQGSEA. Trimming pared 6 bases from V and 7 bases from J, leaving 21 bases between. The CDR3 runs to 14 residues. CDR3 sequence reads: CSVPPTNTGVGYTF. The CDR3 coding sequence is TGCAGCGTGCCACCAACCAATACAGGTGTTGGCTACACCTTC.

J is TRBJ2-2 and V is TRBV3-1; the D gene is possibly TRBD1 (6 bases). The V gene lost 1 base and the J gene lost 4 bases, with 13 bases spanning the gap. The CDR3 length is 16 residues. CDR1 and CDR2 from the germline V gene are LGHDT and YNNKEL (reference sequence). The CDR3 loop reads CASSQGSRGGTGELFF. The DNA for the CDR3 is TGTGCCAGCAGCCAAGGCTCGCGAGGGGGCACCGGGGAGCTGTTTTTT.

In this sample, this clonotype turned up once. The V call is TRBV5-4, the J call TRBJ2-3, with TRBD2 matching 9 bases. Germline lookup yields CDR1 SGHNT and CDR2 YYREEE (reference sequence). V lost 4 bases to trimming and J lost 4 bases; unmatched junction nucleotides: 10. The CDR3 is 16 amino acids. DNA of the CDR3: TGTGCCAGCAGCGGTCGTACCGGGACTAGCTCAGATACGCAGTATTTT. Its protein product is CASSGRTGTSSDTQYF.

The gene calls are TRBV24-1 and TRBJ2-3; 11 bases fit TRBD2. V trimming: 4 bases; J trimming: 4 bases; junction bases outside the gene matches: 6. Germline values: CDR1 KGHDR, CDR2 SFDVKD. CDR3 length equals 16 residues. The CDR3 nucleotides are TGTGCCACCAGTGACTCGACTAGCGGGATCGCAGATACGCAGTATTTT. This translates into CATSDSTSGIADTQYF.

The chain couples TRBV27 to TRBJ2-5; TRBD2 aligns across 10 bases. With V trimmed by 5 bases and J by 2 bases, 5 bases remained unmatched. This CDR3 comprises 15 residues. Germline values: CDR1 MNHEY, CDR2 SMNVEV (reference sequence). The CDR3: CASSPPTSGQETQYF. The CDR3 DNA is TGTGCCAGCAGTCCTCCGACTAGCGGGCAAGAGACCCAGTACTTC.

The V and J genes are TRBV30 and TRBJ2-4; tentatively, D is TRBD1 or TRBD2 (6 bases each). Trimming stripped 2 bases from V and 5 bases from J, with 13 bases between. Germline V gives CDR1 GTSNPN, CDR2 SVGIG (reference sequence). The CDR3 length is 14 residues. In DNA, the CDR3 is TGTGCCTGGAGTCGGACAGCGGGCCAAAACATTCAGTACTTC. Translated: CAWSRTAGQNIQYF.

The gene calls are TRBV3-1 and TRBJ2-3, with 9 bases lining up with TRBD2. CDR3 length equals 16 residues. The germline V gene has CDR1 LGHDT and CDR2 YNNKEL (reference sequence). The J segment lost 2 bases and the V segment lost 3 bases, leaving 6 bases of the junction unmatched. The CDR3 bases are TGTGCCAGCAGCCAGGTACCGGGACTAGCCACAGATACGCAGTATTTT. Its translation: CASSQVPGLATDTQYF.

The chain uses TRBV30 and TRBJ1-2, with no clear D. This CDR3 region has 14 residues. Germline values: CDR1 GTSNPN, CDR2 SVGIG (reference sequence). V gave up 5 bases and J gave up 5 bases, with 18 bases separating them. The CDR3 sequence is CAWLREAGTYGYTF. Written as DNA, the CDR3 is TGTGCCTGGCTTCGAGAGGCTGGCACTTATGGCTACACCTTC.

The J gene is TRBJ2-1, the V gene TRBV20-1; 8 bases match TRBD2. Trimming cost V 0 bases and J 2 bases; bases outside gene matches: 3. The CDR3 is 15 residues long. From germline, CDR1 is DFQATT and CDR2 SNEGSKA (reference sequence). CDR3: CSARDVSGAYNEQFF. The CDR3 bases are TGCAGTGCTAGAGACGTTAGCGGGGCCTACAATGAGCAGTTCTTC.

The CDR3 protein is CASSWGQGHTGELFF. As DNA, the CDR3 is TGTGCCAGTAGTTGGGGACAGGGTCACACCGGGGAGCTGTTTTTT. The chain couples TRBV19 to TRBJ2-2, with TRBD1 matching 9 bases. Trimming cost V 5 bases and J 3 bases; bases outside gene matches: 4. From germline, CDR1 is LNHDA and CDR2 SQIVND (reference sequence). The CDR3 length is 15 residues.

To note about this clonotype: The junction departs from germline at one end; a sequencing error may be responsible. V and J are TRBV6-5 and TRBJ2-7; D might be TRBD1 (5 bases). The CDR3 covers 14 residues. CDR1 is MNHEY, CDR2 SVGAGI, per germline. The CDR3 protein is CASSYRRFSNEQYF. The CDR3 DNA reads TGTGCCAGCAGCTACAGGAGATTCTCCAACGAGCAGTACTTC.

The chain couples TRBV27 to TRBJ1-5; weak D call: TRBD1 (5 bases). The CDR3 is made up of 14 amino acids. Germline V CDR1 and CDR2: MNHEY, SMNVEV (reference sequence). V dropped 6 bases and J dropped 2 bases, with 11 bases sitting between them. CDR3 residues: CASRPLGGNQPQHF. The CDR3 DNA reads as TGTGCCAGCAGGCCATTGGGGGGCAATCAGCCCCAGCATTTT.

The chain carries TRBV3-1 and TRBJ2-1, with D perhaps TRBD1 (5 bases). This CDR3 region has 14 residues. Germline values: CDR1 LGHDT, CDR2 YNNKEL (reference sequence). Trimming left V 0 bases short and J 4 bases short, with 7 bases between. The CDR3 sequence: CASSQETAYNEQFF. The CDR3 DNA follows: TGTGCCAGCAGCCAAGAGACAGCATACAATGAGCAGTTCTTC.

This chain joins TRBV20-1 and TRBJ2-1, with 8 bases aligning to TRBD2. Per the germline V gene, CDR1 is DFQATT and CDR2 is SNEGSKA (reference sequence). CDR3 length equals 13 residues. This chain's CDR3 is CRVDLAGKNEQFF. The CDR3 DNA reads as TGCAGGGTTGATTTAGCGGGGAAAAATGAGCAGTTCTTC.

V and J are TRBV5-1 and TRBJ1-4; TRBD1 aligns across 10 bases. Losses at the gene ends were 4 bases for V and 11 bases for J; bases not matched to a gene: 5. The germline V gene encodes CDR1 SGHRS and CDR2 YFSETQ. This CDR3 is 13 amino acids long. CDR3 amino acids: CASSTGQGLKLFF. The CDR3 DNA is TGCGCCAGCAGCACGGGACAGGGGCTTAAACTGTTTTTT.

V gene TRBV29-1 combines with J gene TRBJ1-2; TRBD1 agrees at 10 bases. CDR3 length equals 13 residues. Germline lookup yields CDR1 SQVTM and CDR2 ANQGSEA. The trim removed 6 bases at V and 7 bases at J, leaving 8 bases unmatched. The CDR3, as DNA: TGCAGCGTCGCCGGGACAGGGGAGGCTGGCTACACCTTC. It specifies CSVAGTGEAGYTF.

This clonotype was seen just once. This chain joins TRBV12-5 and TRBJ2-5; tentatively, D is TRBD2 (6 bases). The length of the CDR3 is 14 residues. The V end was cut by 6 bases, the J end by 5 bases, with 16 bases between. Germline V gives CDR1 LGHNT, CDR2 FRNRAP. The chain's CDR3 is CASGPGGVRETQYF. The CDR3 DNA is TGTGCTAGTGGCCCCGGGGGTGTCCGGGAGACCCAGTACTTC.

This clonotype has only a few counts. V and J are TRBV7-9 and TRBJ2-7, with D uncertain. CDR1 is SEHNR, CDR2 FQNEAQ, per germline (reference sequence). The CDR3 has 11 amino acids. The germline V and J ends were trimmed by 1 base and 3 bases, with 1 base remaining between them. CDR3 DNA sequence: TGTGCCAGCAGCTTAGACTACGAGCAGTACTTC. Its protein product is CASSLDYEQYF.

The sample holds one count of this clonotype. The chain couples TRBV28 to TRBJ2-3, with unresolved D. The V and J ends lost 7 bases and 2 bases respectively, with 4 bases between them. Germline loops: CDR1 MDHEN, CDR2 SYDVKM. The CDR3 spans 11 residues. The CDR3: CASTDTDTQYF. CDR3 DNA sequence: TGTGCCAGCACAGACACAGATACGCAGTATTTT.

The chain uses TRBV20-1 and TRBJ2-3; 10 bases map to TRBD2. V was clipped by 7 bases and J by 2 bases; unmatched bases: 12. The CDR3 is made up of 16 amino acids. Germline-derived CDR1 and CDR2 are DFQATT and SNEGSKA (reference sequence). In nucleotides, the CDR3 is TGCAGTGGGTTGGGAAGCGGGGGGGTACCCACAGATACGCAGTATTTT. Translation gives CSGLGSGGVPTDTQYF.